The rows below give T cell receptor beta chains drawn from one sample of a study of T cell repertoires in cytomegalovirus infection. Antigen specificity for these receptors is unknown. TCRdb re-derived calls from the reads in MiXCR, one entry per CDR3 protein. The table shows over 50,000 distinct CDR3 sequences, with 20% to 25% occurring only once. Here the sequenced sample was CD8+ T cells from cultured PBMCs, taken from culture after CMV antigen stimulation. The receptor set was obtained from a human donor in good health (CMV status not recorded). Some clones in this sample may be carry-over from other donors' samples. The CDR3 runs from the conserved cysteine through the conserved F or W. Where a row states a size, it is once, few, many or the class of an expanded clone; other rows omit it.

V gene: TRBV4-1; clone size: few; CDR3 protein: CASSQEGRSYGYTF
V gene: TRBV7-6; clone size: few; CDR3 protein: CASSSDREAFF
V gene: TRBV7-2; clone size: few; CDR3 protein: CASSLERYNEQFF
V gene: TRBV27; clone size: .; CDR3 protein: CASSFQGRNTEAFF
V gene: TRBV7-2; clone size: few; CDR3 protein: CASSYINSPLHF
V gene: TRBV5-5; clone size: .; CDR3 protein: CASRAGQLYEQYF
V gene: TRBV2; clone size: .; CDR3 protein: CASRAGTGAGNTIYF
V gene: TRBV7-2; clone size: .; CDR3 protein: CASSSRQGRSYNEQFF
V gene: TRBV12-3/TRBV12-4; clone size: .; CDR3 protein: CASSSGLAQETQYF
V gene: TRBV6-2/TRBV6-3; clone size: .; CDR3 protein: CASRPPWGQTHYSPYEQYF
V gene: TRBV9; clone size: .; CDR3 protein: CASSPSPNYGYTF
V gene: TRBV7-6; clone size: few; CDR3 protein: CASSLGGQGDYGYTF
V gene: TRBV12-5; clone size: once; CDR3 protein: CASGGIGETQYF
V gene: TRBV12-3/TRBV12-4; clone size: few; CDR3 protein: CASRDGNTEAFF
V gene: TRBV7-8; clone size: few; CDR3 protein: CASTPQGAKDTEAFF